Listed here is a single T cell receptor (beta chain). Use of 60 Vbeta and 13 Jbeta primers characterized the PCR. TCRdb's copy holds only in-frame clones and misses some; the assay was immunoSEQ multiplex PCR. The profile covers tens of thousands of clones, with 70% to 90% appearing a single time and approximately 10% taken by the ten largest. The source of the sample is a study of cytomegalovirus exposure and HLA in healthy donors. The clonotype originates from a woman aged 40 to 49 in good health and CMV-seropositive. Sequencing used PBMCs.

CDR3 sequence reads: CASTSGGGSYEQYF. DNA for the CDR3: TGTGCCAGCACCTCAGGGGGCGGCTCCTACGAGCAGTACTTC. This rearrangement joins TRBV7-2 to TRBJ2-7, with 8 bases identical to TRBD1. This CDR3 region has 14 residues. Germline V gene sequence: CDR1 SGHTA, CDR2 FQGNSA. V was clipped by 7 bases and J by 0 bases; unmatched bases: 5. The full variable domain, rest sourced from reference TRBV7-2 and TRBJ2-7, is GAGVSQSPSNKVTEKGKDVELRCDPISGHTALYWYRQSLGQGLEFLIYFQGNSAPDKSGLPSDRFSAERTGGSVSTLTIQRTQQEDSAVYLCASTSGGGSYEQYFGPGTRLTVT.